This T cell receptor beta chain was retrieved from a study of shared clonotypes between healthy human individuals. After removal of 5 bases from V and 5 bases from J, the junction contained 3 bases not matched to a gene. Germline V gene data show CDR1 as SEHNR and CDR2 as FQNEAQ (reference sequence). The CDR3 totals 13 residues. TCRdb's copy holds only in-frame clones and misses some; the assay was immunoSEQ multiplex PCR. The sample carries 550,000 to 800,000 clones, about 90% recorded once. This chain links TRBV7-9 with TRBJ2-5, with 9 bases that match TRBD2. Specimen: memory CD8+ T cells from PBMCs. The subset is: CD45RO+ cells pooled with CCR7-negative TemRA cells. This TCR was recovered from a man younger than 35 in good health. Some clones in this sample may be carry-over from other donors' samples. The CDR3 coding sequence is TGTGCCAGCAGCCCTGGACTAGCGGAGACCCAGTACTTC. This codes for CASSPGLAETQYF.